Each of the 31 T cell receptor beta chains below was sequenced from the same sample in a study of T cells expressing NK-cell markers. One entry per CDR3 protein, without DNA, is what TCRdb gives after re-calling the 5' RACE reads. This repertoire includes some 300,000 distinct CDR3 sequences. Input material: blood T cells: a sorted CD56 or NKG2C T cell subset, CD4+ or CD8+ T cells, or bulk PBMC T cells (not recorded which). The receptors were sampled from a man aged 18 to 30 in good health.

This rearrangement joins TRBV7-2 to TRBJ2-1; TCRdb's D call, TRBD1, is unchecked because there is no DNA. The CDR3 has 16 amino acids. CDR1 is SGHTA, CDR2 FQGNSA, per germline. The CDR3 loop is CASSLRWDRRNNEQFF.

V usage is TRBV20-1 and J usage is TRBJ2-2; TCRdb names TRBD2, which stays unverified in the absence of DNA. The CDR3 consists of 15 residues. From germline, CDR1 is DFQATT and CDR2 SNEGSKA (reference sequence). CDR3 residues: CSARDPAGRPGELFF.

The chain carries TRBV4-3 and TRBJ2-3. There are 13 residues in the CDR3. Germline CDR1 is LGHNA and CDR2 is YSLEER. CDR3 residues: CASSQGVGDTQYF.

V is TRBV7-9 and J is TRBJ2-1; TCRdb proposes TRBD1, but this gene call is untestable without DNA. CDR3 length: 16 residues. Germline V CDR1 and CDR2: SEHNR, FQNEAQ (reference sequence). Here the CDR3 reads CASSSYQGRYYNEQFF.

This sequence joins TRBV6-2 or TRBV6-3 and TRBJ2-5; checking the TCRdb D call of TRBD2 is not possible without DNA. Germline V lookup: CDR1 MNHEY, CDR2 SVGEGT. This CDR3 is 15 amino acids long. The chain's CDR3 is CASTSPGLALETQYF.

This CDR3 reads CASSLAVNEQFF. The J gene is TRBJ2-1, the V gene TRBV5-8. The CDR3 totals 12 residues. Germline CDR1 reads SGHTS; CDR2 reads YDEGEE.

CDR3 amino acids: CSARDKLADHTQYF. The rearrangement links TRBV20-1 to TRBJ2-3; TCRdb picks TRBD2, but there is no DNA to check that call. CDR3 size: 14 residues. CDR1 and CDR2 from the germline V gene are DFQATT and SNEGSKA (reference sequence).

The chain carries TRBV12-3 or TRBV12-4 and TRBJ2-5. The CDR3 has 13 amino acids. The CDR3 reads CASSLNERETQYF.

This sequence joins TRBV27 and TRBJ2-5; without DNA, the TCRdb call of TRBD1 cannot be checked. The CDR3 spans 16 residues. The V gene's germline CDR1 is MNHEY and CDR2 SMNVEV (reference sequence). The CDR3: CASSSYRGAAKETQYF.

CDR3 sequence: CASTRFLGGENTGELFF. This chain uses TRBV12-3 or TRBV12-4 with TRBJ2-2; TCRdb lists TRBD2, though no DNA is available to test this call. The CDR3 runs 17 residues.

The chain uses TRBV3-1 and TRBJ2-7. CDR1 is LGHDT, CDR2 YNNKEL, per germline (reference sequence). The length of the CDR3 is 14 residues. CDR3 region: CASSQRGSAYEQYF.

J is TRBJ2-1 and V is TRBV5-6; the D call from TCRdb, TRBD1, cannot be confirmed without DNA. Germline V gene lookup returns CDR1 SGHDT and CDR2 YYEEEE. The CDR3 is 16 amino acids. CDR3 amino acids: CASSLESLTGLVEQFF. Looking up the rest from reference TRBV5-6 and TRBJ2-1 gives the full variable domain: DAGVTQSPTHLIKTRGQQVTLRCSPKSGHDTVSWYQQALGQGPQFIFQYYEEEERQRGNFPDRFSGHQFPNYSSELNVNALLLGDSALYLCASSLESLTGLVEQFFGPGTRLTVL.

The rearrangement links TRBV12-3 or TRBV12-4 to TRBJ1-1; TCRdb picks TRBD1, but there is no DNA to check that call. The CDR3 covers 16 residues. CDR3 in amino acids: CASSSTGTGPLWGAFF.

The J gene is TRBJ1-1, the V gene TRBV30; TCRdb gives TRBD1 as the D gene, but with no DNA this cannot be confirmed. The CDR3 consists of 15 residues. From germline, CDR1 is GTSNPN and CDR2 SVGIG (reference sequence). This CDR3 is CAWSADRGPNTEAFF.

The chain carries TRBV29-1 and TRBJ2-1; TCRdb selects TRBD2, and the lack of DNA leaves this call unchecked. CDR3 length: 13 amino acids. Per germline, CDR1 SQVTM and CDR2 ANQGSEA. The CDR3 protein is CSVWTSGFTEQFF.

The CDR3 reads CASSGTDYQETQYF. The V call is TRBV6-1, the J call TRBJ2-5. The CDR3 has 14 amino acids. From germline, CDR1 is MNHNS and CDR2 SASEGT.

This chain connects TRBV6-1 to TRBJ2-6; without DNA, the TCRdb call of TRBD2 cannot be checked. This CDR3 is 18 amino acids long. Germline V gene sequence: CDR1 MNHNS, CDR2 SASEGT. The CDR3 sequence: CASTHNGGLHSGANVLTF.

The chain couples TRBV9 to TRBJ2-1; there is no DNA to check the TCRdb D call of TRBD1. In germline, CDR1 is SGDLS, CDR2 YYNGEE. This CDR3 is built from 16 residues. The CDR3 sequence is CASSGGPRTGYNEQFF.

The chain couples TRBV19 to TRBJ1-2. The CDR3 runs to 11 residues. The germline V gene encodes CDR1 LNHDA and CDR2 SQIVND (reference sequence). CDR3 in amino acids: CASTFGYGYTF.

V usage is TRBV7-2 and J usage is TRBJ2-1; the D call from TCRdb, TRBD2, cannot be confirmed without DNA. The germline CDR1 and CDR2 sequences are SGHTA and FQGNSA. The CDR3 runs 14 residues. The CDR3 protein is CASRTGLVFHEQFF. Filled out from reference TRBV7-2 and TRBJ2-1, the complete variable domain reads GAGVSQSPSNKVTEKGKDVELRCDPISGHTALYWYRQSLGQGLEFLIYFQGNSAPDKSGLPSDRFSAERTGGSVSTLTIQRTQQEDSAVYLCASRTGLVFHEQFFGPGTRLTVL.

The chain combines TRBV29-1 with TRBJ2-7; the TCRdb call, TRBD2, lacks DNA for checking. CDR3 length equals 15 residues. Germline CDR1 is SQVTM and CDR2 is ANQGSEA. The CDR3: CSVEGLAGAAYEQYF.

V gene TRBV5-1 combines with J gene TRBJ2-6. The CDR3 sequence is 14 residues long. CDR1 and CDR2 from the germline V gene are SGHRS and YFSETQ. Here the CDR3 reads CASSLISAPDVLTF.

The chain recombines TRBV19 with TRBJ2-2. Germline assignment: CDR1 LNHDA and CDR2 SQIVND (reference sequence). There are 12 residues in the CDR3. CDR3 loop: CASNTRAGELFF.

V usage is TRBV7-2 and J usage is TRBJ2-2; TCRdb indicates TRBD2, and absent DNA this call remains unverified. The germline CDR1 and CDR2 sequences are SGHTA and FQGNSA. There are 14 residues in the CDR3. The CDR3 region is CASSLLASPGELFF.

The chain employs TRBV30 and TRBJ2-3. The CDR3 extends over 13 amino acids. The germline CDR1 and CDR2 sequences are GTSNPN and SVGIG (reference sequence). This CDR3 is CAWSSVAFETQYF.

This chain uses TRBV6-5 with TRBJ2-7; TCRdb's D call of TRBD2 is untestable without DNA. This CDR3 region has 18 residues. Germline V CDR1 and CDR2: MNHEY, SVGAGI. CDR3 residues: CASRAIWGSGRHSYEQYF.

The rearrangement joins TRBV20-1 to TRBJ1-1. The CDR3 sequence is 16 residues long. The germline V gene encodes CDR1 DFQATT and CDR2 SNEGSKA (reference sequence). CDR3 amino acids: CSASGVVTGRASEAFF.

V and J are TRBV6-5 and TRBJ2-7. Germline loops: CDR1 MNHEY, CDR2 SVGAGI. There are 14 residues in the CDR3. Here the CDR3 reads CASSYLTGTYEQYF.

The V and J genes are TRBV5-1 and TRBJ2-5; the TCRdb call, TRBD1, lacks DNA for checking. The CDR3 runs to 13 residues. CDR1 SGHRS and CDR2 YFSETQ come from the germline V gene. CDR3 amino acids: CASSRTPQETQYF.

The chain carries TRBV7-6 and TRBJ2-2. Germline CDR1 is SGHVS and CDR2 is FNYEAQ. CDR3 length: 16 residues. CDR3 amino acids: CASSLTFTSNTGELFF.

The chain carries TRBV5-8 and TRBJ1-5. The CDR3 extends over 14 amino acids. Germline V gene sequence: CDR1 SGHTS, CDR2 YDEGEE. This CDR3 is CASRLGGFNQPQHF.